This TCR beta chain originates from a study of beta chain features in type 1 diabetes. Study-wide findings and caveats: Over-representation of high TCR-expressing cells was a possible consequence of cDNA sequencing. There was a moderate but significant shortening of TCRB CDR3s in all four CD4+ subsets of Type 1 diabetes patients. Here, the possible influence of HLA type (on TCRB rearrangement) remained unresolved. Among type 1 diabetes patients, VDJ junctions had fewer insertions and more deletions.

As every portion of the isolated RNA was reverse transcribed, the sequencing read expressed TCRB transcripts. TCRdb keeps only in-frame clones here, not all; method: immunoSEQ multiplex PCR. The sample records more than 300,000 clones, 9.6% being singletons. This clone came up a few times. The antigen is undetermined. This CDR3 comprises 12 residues. Germline V gene data show CDR1 as LGHNT and CDR2 as FRNRAP. Trimming took 1 base from V and 8 from J, leaving 5 bases between them. The rearrangement uses TRBV12-5 and TRBJ2-2; D gene uncertain. The receptor was isolated from a man aged 30 to 45 with type 1 diabetes. Sequencing was performed on central memory CD4+ T cells from blood. The CDR3 is CASGLETGELFF. The CDR3 DNA is TGTGCTAGTGGTTTGGAGACAGGGGAGCTGTTTTTT.